The 23 T cell receptor beta chains below were found in one sample sequenced in a study of blood T cell repertoires in COVID-19. Sequencing used immunoSEQ multiplex PCR; TCRdb keeps in-frame clones, though not all of them. Counted here are about 180,000 clones, 85% to 90% occurring once; the ten biggest clones make up 2% to 2.5%. The sample consisted of PBMCs or T cells enriched from blood (not recorded which). Source of these receptors: a woman between 35 and 50 years old with acute COVID-19.

This chain connects TRBV10-3 to TRBJ1-3; the D gene is possibly TRBD1 (6 bases). The CDR3 covers 15 residues. V lost 7 bases and J 3 bases, leaving 16 bases between the germline ends. Germline CDR1 reads ENHRY; CDR2 reads SYGVKD. CDR3 nucleotides: TGTGCCATCAACGAACCGACAGGTTATGGAAACACCATATATTTT. It translates to CAINEPTGYGNTIYF.

The chain links TRBV4-1 to TRBJ1-4; a possible D gene is TRBD1 (5 bases). The V end lost 4 bases, the J end lost 5 bases, and 17 bases lay between the germline ends. CDR3 length: 16 amino acids. Germline CDR1 reads MGHRA; CDR2 reads YSYEKL. In nucleotides, the CDR3 is TGCGCCAGCAGCCGCACCTCGGGACTGCAGAATGAAAAACTGTTTTTT. This codes for CASSRTSGLQNEKLFF.

The chain carries TRBV15 and TRBJ2-5, with TRBD2 as a possible D gene (5 bases). This CDR3 spans 15 amino acids. Per germline, CDR1 LNHNV and CDR2 YYDKDF (reference sequence). The germline V and J ends were trimmed by 0 bases and 4 bases, with 12 bases remaining between them. The CDR3 is CATSRDRSGGETQYF. Here the CDR3 DNA reads TGTGCCACCAGCAGAGATAGGAGCGGCGGAGAGACCCAGTACTTC.

The chain carries TRBV2 and TRBJ1-1; 10 bases line up with TRBD1. The germline CDR1 and CDR2 sequences are SNHLY and FYNNEI. V dropped 6 bases and J dropped 1; count of bases not matched to a gene: 8. The CDR3 spans 16 residues. The CDR3 reads CASRPRDRGTNTEAFF. The CDR3 DNA is TGTGCCAGCAGGCCCCGGGACAGGGGCACGAACACTGAAGCTTTCTTT.

The chain has TRBV2 and TRBJ2-7; 7 nucleotides agree with TRBD2. This CDR3 has 15 amino acids. Looked up from germline, CDR1 is SNHLY and CDR2 is FYNNEI. J lost 2 bases, V lost 3 bases, and 7 bases had no gene match. The CDR3 DNA follows: TGTGCCAGCAGTGACCCGGGAGGCCCCACCTACGAGCAGTACTTC. Translation: CASSDPGGPTYEQYF.

The genes are TRBV13 and TRBJ2-5; possibly TRBD1 for D (5 bases). Looked up from germline, CDR1 is PRHDT and CDR2 is FYEKMQ (reference sequence). V was pared by 5 bases and J by 1 base, with 8 bases between. CDR3 length: 13 amino acids. The CDR3 protein is CASSPDTQETQYF. CDR3 nucleotide sequence: TGTGCCAGCAGCCCGGACACCCAAGAGACCCAGTACTTC.

The rearrangement joins TRBV7-9 to TRBJ2-3, with unresolved D. The CDR3 is 14 residues long. Trimming cost V 4 bases and J 4 bases, with 12 bases left between them. Per the germline V gene, CDR1 is SEHNR and CDR2 is FQNEAQ (reference sequence). Here the CDR3 reads CASSSGPQPDTQYF. In DNA form, the CDR3 reads TGTGCCAGCAGCTCGGGTCCACAACCAGATACGCAGTATTTT.

This chain uses TRBV19 with TRBJ1-1; a weak D match, TRBD1 (6 bases). Germline V gene data show CDR1 as LNHDA and CDR2 as SQIVND (reference sequence). Trimming shortened V by 7 bases and J by 1 base, and 13 bases separated the two germline ends. The CDR3 has 14 residues. CDR3 nucleotides: TGTGCCAGTAATATCGGGACACCGAACACTGAAGCTTTCTTT. This gives the protein CASNIGTPNTEAFF.

The rearrangement uses TRBV29-1 and TRBJ1-3; D unresolved. The CDR3 has 13 residues. Trimming cost V 7 bases and J 0 bases, with 10 bases left between them. Germline CDR1 is SQVTM and CDR2 is ANQGSEA. CDR3: CSATFPSGNTIYF. In DNA, the CDR3 is TGCAGCGCCACATTCCCCTCTGGAAACACCATATATTTT.

This chain joins TRBV9 and TRBJ2-1; 13 bases are a match to TRBD2. Germline-derived CDR1 and CDR2 are SGDLS and YYNGEE. This CDR3 is 16 amino acids long. The J segment lost 7 bases and the V segment lost 0 bases, leaving 4 bases of the junction unmatched. Here the CDR3 reads CASSVGVLAGGNEQFF. CDR3 nucleotide sequence: TGTGCCAGCAGCGTAGGTGTACTAGCGGGAGGGAATGAGCAGTTCTTC.

The genes are TRBV12-3 or TRBV12-4 and TRBJ1-6; TRBD1 is a possible D gene (5 bases). The V end lost 6 bases, the J end lost 13 bases, and 16 bases lay between the germline ends. The CDR3 consists of 13 residues. The CDR3 spells CASRRTRSNPLHF. CDR3 coding DNA: TGTGCCAGCAGGAGGACAAGGAGTAATCCCCTCCACTTT.

This rearrangement joins TRBV3-1 (or the pseudogene TRBV3-2) to TRBJ2-5; D not certain. The CDR3 loop spans 13 amino acids. The ends were cut back, 1 base at V and 5 bases at J, with 8 bases in the middle. CDR1 and CDR2 (germline): LGHDT, YNNKEL (reference sequence). The CDR3 is CASSQGLGETQYF. DNA for the CDR3: TGTGCCAGCAGCCAAGGGCTCGGGGAGACCCAGTACTTC.

To note about this clone: An end of the junction does not agree with germline; a read error may underlie this. The rearrangement uses TRBV19 and TRBJ1-6; 7 nucleotides align to TRBD1. This CDR3 has 17 amino acids. CDR1 is LNHDA, CDR2 SQIVND, per germline (reference sequence). The CDR3 loop reads CASSKTPFGQVNLPLHF. CDR3 coding DNA: TGTGCCAGTAGTAAAACACCCTTTGGACAGGTGAATTTACCCCTCCACTTT.

This sequence joins TRBV6-6 and TRBJ1-1; D is unresolved. Germline lookup yields CDR1 MNHNY and CDR2 SVGAGI (reference sequence). CDR3 size: 13 residues. Trimming removed 2 bases from V and 1 base from J, with 5 bases in between. The CDR3 coding sequence is TGTGCCAGCAGTTACGCGGGGAACACTGAAGCTTTCTTT. It encodes CASSYAGNTEAFF.

The chain links TRBV7-8 to TRBJ2-1, with D tentatively TRBD2 (6 bases). This CDR3 has 18 residues. V lost 1 base and J lost 8, with 24 bases in between. The germline V gene encodes CDR1 SGHVS and CDR2 FQNEAQ. Here the CDR3 reads CASSLETIRDFPHDEQFF. The CDR3 nucleotides are TGTGCCAGCAGCTTAGAAACAATCCGGGACTTCCCCCACGATGAGCAGTTCTTC.

The chain is built from TRBV6-5 and TRBJ2-5; no clear D gene. The CDR3 has 14 residues. The V and J ends lost 7 bases and 0 bases respectively, with 12 bases between them. Germline CDR1 reads MNHEY; CDR2 reads SVGAGI. In nucleotides, the CDR3 is TGTGCCAGCAATTTCGAGAGTTACCAAGAGACCCAGTACTTC. Amino acids: CASNFESYQETQYF.

The chain recombines TRBV15 with TRBJ2-3; 11 bases are a match to TRBD1. V lost 4 bases, J lost 6 bases, and 9 bases stayed unmatched. Per the germline V gene, CDR1 is LNHNV and CDR2 is YYDKDF (reference sequence). This CDR3 is built from 16 residues. CDR3 region: CATSTGTGGRSDTQYF. The CDR3 DNA reads TGTGCCACCAGCACCGGGACAGGGGGAAGGTCGGATACGCAGTATTTT. The whole variable domain, remainder taken from reference TRBV15 and TRBJ2-3, is DAMVIQNPRYQVTQFGKPVTLSCSQTLNHNVMYWYQQKSSQAPKLLFHYYDKDFNNEADTPDNFQSRRPNTSFCFLDIRSPGLGDTAMYLCATSTGTGGRSDTQYFGPGTRLTVL.

The rearrangement uses TRBV12-3 or TRBV12-4 and TRBJ1-2; D gene ambiguous. CDR3 length equals 13 residues. V dropped 3 bases and J dropped 4 bases, with 9 bases sitting between them. The CDR3 DNA is TGTGCCAGCAGTTTTGGCAGATCCTATGGCTACACCTTC. This translates into CASSFGRSYGYTF.

The V call is TRBV6-5, the J call TRBJ2-4, with 7 nucleotides matching TRBD1. CDR1 MNHEY and CDR2 SVGAGI come from the germline V gene. CDR3 size: 14 residues. Trimming at V came to 8 bases and at J to 0 bases, leaving 4 bases not matched to a gene. CDR3 in amino acids: CASRGQIAKNIQYF. The CDR3 DNA follows: TGTGCCAGCCGGGGACAGATAGCCAAAAACATTCAGTACTTC.

The chain couples TRBV27 to TRBJ2-5; 9 bases align to TRBD1. Trimming took 4 bases from V and 4 from J; bases not matched to a gene: 4. Germline V gene lookup returns CDR1 MNHEY and CDR2 SMNVEV (reference sequence). The CDR3 covers 14 residues. CDR3 in DNA: TGTGCCAGCAGTTCCAACAGGGGGCGAGAGACCCAGTACTTC. Translated, it gives CASSSNRGRETQYF.

The chain couples TRBV6-5 to TRBJ1-5; TRBD1 matches at 10 bases. This CDR3 is built from 15 residues. V lost 2 bases and J lost 3; bases outside the gene matches: 1. Germline values: CDR1 MNHEY, CDR2 SVGAGI. As DNA, the CDR3 is TGTGCCAGCAGTTACGGACAGGGGGACAATCAGCCCCAGCATTTT. It specifies CASSYGQGDNQPQHF.

The chain couples TRBV14 to TRBJ2-7, with D perhaps matching TRBD1 (5 bases). V was pared by 2 bases and J by 3 bases, with 11 bases between. Germline lookup yields CDR1 SGHDN and CDR2 FVKESK. This CDR3 has 14 amino acids. For the CDR3, the DNA is TGTGCCAGCAGCCAAACCAGGGTCCACTACGAGCAGTACTTC. Protein sequence: CASSQTRVHYEQYF.

The CDR3 loop is CASKVGTYGYTF. Here the CDR3 DNA reads TGTGCCAGCAAGGTCGGGACTTATGGCTACACCTTC. V gene TRBV5-4 combines with J gene TRBJ1-2, with D perhaps matching TRBD1 (5 bases). CDR1 is SGHNT and CDR2 is YYREEE in the germline V gene (reference sequence). V was clipped by 6 bases and J by 5 bases, with 11 bases between them. The CDR3 is made up of 12 amino acids.